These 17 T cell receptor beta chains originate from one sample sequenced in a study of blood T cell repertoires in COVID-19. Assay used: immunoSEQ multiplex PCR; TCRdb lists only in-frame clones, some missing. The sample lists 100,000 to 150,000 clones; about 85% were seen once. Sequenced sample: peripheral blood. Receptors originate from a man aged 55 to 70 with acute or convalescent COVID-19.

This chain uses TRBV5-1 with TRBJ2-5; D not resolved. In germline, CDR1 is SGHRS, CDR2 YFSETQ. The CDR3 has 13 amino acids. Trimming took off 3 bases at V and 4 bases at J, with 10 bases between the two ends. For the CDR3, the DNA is TGCGCCAGCAGCTATAGAATAGCAGAGACCCAGTACTTC. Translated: CASSYRIAETQYF.

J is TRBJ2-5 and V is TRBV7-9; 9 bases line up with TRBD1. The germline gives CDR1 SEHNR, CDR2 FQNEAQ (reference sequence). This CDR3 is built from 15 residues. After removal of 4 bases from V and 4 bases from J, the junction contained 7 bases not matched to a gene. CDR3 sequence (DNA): TGTGCCAGCAGCTCACCGACAGGGGGGCGAGAGACCCAGTACTTC. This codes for CASSSPTGGRETQYF.

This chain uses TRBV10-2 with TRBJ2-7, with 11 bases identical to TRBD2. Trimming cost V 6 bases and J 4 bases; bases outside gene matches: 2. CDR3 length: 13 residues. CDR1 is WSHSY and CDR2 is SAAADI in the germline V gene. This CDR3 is CASRLAGAYEQYF. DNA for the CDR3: TGCGCCAGCAGACTAGCGGGAGCTTACGAGCAGTACTTC.

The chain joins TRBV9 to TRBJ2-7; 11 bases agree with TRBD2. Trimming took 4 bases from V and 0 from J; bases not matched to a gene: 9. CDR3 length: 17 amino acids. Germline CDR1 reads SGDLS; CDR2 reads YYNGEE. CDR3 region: CASSRPGTSGSSYEQYF. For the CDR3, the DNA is TGTGCCAGCAGCCGACCTGGGACTAGCGGAAGCTCCTACGAGCAGTACTTC.

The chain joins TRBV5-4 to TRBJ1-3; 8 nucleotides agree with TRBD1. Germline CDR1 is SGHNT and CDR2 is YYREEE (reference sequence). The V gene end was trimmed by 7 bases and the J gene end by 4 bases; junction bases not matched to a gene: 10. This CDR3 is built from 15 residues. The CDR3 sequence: CASSRQGPVGNTIYF. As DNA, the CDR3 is TGTGCCAGCTCCCGACAGGGGCCAGTGGGAAACACCATATATTTT.

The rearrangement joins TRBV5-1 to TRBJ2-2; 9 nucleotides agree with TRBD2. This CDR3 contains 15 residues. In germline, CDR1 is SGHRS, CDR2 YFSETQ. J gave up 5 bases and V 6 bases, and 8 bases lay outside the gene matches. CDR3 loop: CASILAGEGTGELFF. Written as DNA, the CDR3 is TGCGCCAGCATATTAGCGGGAGAGGGAACCGGGGAGCTGTTTTTT. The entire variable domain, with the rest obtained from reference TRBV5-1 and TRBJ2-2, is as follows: KAGVTQTPRYLIKTRGQQVTLSCSPISGHRSVSWYQQTPGQGLQFLFEYFSETQRNKGNFPGRFSGRQFSNSRSEMNVSTLELGDSALYLCASILAGEGTGELFFGEGSRLTVL.

CDR3: CASSLEGRETQYF. The CDR3 DNA is TGTGCCAGCAGCTTGGAGGGGAGGGAGACCCAGTACTTC. The chain links TRBV5-4 to TRBJ2-5, with D maybe TRBD2 (6 bases). The CDR3 length is 13 residues. Germline lookup yields CDR1 SGHNT and CDR2 YYREEE (reference sequence). The germline V and J ends were trimmed by 0 bases and 5 bases, with 8 bases remaining between them. Full variable domain (remainder filled in from reference TRBV5-4 and TRBJ2-5): ETGVTQSPTHLIKTRGQQVTLRCSSQSGHNTVSWYQQALGQGPQFIFQYYREEENGRGNFPPRFSGLQFPNYSSELNVNALELDDSALYLCASSLEGRETQYFGPGTRLLVL.

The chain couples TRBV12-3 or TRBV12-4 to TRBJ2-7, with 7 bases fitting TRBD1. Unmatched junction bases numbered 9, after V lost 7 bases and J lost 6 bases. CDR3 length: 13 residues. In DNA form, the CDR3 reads TGTGCCAGCAACCAAGGGGCAGGGGGCGAGCAGTACTTC. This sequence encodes CASNQGAGGEQYF.

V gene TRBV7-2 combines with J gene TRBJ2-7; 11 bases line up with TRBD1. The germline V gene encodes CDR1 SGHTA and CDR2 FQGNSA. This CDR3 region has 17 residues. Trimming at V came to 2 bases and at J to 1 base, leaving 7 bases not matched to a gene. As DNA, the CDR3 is TGTGCCAGCAGCTTATCTCCGGGACAGGGGGATTCCTACGAGCAGTACTTC. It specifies CASSLSPGQGDSYEQYF.

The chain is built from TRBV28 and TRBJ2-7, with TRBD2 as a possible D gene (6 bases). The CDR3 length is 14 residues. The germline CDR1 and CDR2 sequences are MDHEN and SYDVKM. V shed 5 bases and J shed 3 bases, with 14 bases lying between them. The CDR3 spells CASSPSGLVYEQYF. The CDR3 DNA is TGTGCCAGCAGTCCTTCGGGACTTGTCTACGAGCAGTACTTC.

CDR3 amino acids: CASRQGSSPLHF. The CDR3 nucleotides read TGTGCCAGCAGACAGGGGAGCTCACCCCTCCACTTT. This sequence joins TRBV6-5 and TRBJ1-6; TRBD1 matches 7 bases. The CDR3 is 12 amino acids. The V and J ends lost 6 bases and 10 bases, in that order; junction bases with no gene match: 3. CDR1 and CDR2 (germline): MNHEY, SVGAGI.

The CDR3 coding sequence is TGTGCCACCAGTACAGCGGGAGCTGTGTATGAGCAGTTCTTC. This sequence encodes CATSTAGAVYEQFF. V and J are TRBV24-1 and TRBJ2-1; 8 nucleotides line up with TRBD2. Germline CDR1 reads KGHDR; CDR2 reads SFDVKD. CDR3 size: 14 residues. The V gene end was trimmed by 6 bases and the J gene end by 8 bases; junction bases not matched to a gene: 8.

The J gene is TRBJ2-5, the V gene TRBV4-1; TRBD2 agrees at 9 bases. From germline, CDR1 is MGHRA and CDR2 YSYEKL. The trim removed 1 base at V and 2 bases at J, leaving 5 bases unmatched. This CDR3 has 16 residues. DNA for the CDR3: TGCGCCAGCAGCCAAGGTGCTAGCGGGATACAAGAGACCCAGTACTTC. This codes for CASSQGASGIQETQYF.

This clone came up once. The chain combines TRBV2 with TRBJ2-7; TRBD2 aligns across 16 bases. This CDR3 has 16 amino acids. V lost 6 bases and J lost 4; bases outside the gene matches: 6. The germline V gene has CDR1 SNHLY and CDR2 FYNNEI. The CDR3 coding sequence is TGTGCCAGCAGCGCGGGACTAGCGGGAGGGTCGTACGAGCAGTACTTC. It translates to CASSAGLAGGSYEQYF.

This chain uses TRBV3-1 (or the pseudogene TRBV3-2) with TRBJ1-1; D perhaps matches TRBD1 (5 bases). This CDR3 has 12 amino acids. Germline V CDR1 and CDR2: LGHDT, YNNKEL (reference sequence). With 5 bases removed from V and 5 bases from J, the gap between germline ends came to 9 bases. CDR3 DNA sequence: TGTGCCAGCAGCAACCGGGGGACTGAAGCTTTCTTT. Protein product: CASSNRGTEAFF.

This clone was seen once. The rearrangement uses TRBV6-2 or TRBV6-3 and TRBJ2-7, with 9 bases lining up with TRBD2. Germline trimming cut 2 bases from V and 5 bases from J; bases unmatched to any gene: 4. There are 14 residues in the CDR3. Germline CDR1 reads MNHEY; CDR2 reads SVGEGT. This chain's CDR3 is CASSYVVAGDEQYF. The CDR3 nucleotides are TGTGCCAGCAGTTACGTAGTAGCGGGAGACGAGCAGTACTTC.

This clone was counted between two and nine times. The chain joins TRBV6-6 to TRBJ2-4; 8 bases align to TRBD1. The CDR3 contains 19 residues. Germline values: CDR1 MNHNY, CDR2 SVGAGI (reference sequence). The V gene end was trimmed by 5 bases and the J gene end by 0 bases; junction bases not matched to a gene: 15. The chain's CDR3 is CASSRRGQGGPLAKNIQYF. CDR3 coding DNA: TGTGCCAGCAGTCGCCGAGGACAGGGAGGTCCGTTAGCCAAAAACATTCAGTACTTC.